This TCR beta chain appears in the sequencing data of a study of T cell repertoires in cytomegalovirus infection. This clonotype has a handful of counts. Its specificity is unknown. A single record per CDR3 protein comes from TCRdb applying MiXCR to the reads. Of some 120,000 distinct CDR3 sequences in the sample, more than 25% were seen once. The sequences come from CD8+ T cells from cultured PBMCs, collected from culture after CMV antigen stimulation. This TCR was sampled from a human donor in good health (CMV status not recorded). Some clones in this sample may be carry-over from other donors' samples.

CDR3 coding DNA: TGTGCCAGCAGCTTACAGGGAGTCTCGCTTTATGGCTACACCTTC. Amino acids: CASSLQGVSLYGYTF. The V gene is TRBV7-9, the J gene TRBJ1-2; D is possibly TRBD1 (5 bases). The length of the CDR3 is 15 residues. The V gene's germline CDR1 is SEHNR and CDR2 FQNEAQ (reference sequence). V lost 2 bases to trimming and J lost 5 bases, with 15 bases between them.